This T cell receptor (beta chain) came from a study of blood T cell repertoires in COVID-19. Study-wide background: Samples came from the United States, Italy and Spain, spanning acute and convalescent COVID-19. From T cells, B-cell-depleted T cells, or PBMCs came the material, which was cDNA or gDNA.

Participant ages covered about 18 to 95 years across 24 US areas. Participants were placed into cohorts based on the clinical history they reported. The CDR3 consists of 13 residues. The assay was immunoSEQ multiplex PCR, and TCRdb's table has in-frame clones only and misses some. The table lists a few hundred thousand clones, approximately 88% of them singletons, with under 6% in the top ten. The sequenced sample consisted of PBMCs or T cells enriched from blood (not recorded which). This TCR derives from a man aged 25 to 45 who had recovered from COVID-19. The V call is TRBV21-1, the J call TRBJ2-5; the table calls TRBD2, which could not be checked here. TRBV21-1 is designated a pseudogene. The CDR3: CASSKFRQETQYF. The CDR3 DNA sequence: TGTGCCAGCAGCAAATTCCGGCAAGAGACCCAGTACTTC.